This T cell receptor beta chain was found in a study of technical replicates of blood from a handful of donors. The CDR3 has 19 residues. CDR1 SGHNT and CDR2 YENEEA come from the germline V gene. V lost 4 bases, J lost 2 bases, and 24 bases lay in between. Libraries were prepared by immunoSEQ multiplex PCR; TCRdb keeps only in-frame clonotypes and omits some of them. The table has about 75,000 clones, about nine tenths seen once. The material sequenced was T cells isolated from PBMCs. The clonotype comes from a human donor in good health. Some clones in this sample may be carry-over from other donors' samples. The V and J genes are TRBV11-3 and TRBJ1-3, with a tentative D call TRBD1 (5 bases). The CDR3 DNA reads TGTGCCAGCAGCTCGGGGGTCGTGAGCGGGCAGGGCCCTGGAAACACCATATATTTT. Translated, it gives CASSSGVVSGQGPGNTIYF.